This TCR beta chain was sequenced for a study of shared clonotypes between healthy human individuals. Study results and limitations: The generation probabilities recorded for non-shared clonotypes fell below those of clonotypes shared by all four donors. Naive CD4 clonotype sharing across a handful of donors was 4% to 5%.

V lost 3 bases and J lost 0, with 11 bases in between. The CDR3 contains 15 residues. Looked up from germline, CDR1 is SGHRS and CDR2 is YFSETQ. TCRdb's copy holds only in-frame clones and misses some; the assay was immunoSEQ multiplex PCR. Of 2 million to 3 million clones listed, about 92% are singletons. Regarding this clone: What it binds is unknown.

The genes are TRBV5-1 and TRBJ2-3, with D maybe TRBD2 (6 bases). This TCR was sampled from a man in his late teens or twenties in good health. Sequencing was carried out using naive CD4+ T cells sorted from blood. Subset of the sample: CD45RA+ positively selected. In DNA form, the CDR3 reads TGCGCCAGCAGCTCTACCGGGACTAGCACAGATACGCAGTATTTT. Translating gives CASSSTGTSTDTQYF.